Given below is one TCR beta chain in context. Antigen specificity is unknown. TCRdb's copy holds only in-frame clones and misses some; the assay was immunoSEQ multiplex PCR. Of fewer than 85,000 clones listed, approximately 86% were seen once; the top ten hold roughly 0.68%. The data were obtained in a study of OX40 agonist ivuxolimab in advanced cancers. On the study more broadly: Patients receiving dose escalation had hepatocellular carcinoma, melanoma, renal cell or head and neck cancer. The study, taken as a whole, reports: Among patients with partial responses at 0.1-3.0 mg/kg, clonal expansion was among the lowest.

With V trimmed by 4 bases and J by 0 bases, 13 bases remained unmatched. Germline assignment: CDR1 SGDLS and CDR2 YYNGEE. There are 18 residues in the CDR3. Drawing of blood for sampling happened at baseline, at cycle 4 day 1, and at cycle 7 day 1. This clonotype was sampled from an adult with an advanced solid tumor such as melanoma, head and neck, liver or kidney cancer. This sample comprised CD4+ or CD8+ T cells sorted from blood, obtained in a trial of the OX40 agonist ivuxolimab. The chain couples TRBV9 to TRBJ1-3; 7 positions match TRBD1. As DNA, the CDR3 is TGTGCCAGCAGCCCCGTAGGTAGGGGACAGAACTCTGGAAACACCATATATTTT. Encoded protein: CASSPVGRGQNSGNTIYF.